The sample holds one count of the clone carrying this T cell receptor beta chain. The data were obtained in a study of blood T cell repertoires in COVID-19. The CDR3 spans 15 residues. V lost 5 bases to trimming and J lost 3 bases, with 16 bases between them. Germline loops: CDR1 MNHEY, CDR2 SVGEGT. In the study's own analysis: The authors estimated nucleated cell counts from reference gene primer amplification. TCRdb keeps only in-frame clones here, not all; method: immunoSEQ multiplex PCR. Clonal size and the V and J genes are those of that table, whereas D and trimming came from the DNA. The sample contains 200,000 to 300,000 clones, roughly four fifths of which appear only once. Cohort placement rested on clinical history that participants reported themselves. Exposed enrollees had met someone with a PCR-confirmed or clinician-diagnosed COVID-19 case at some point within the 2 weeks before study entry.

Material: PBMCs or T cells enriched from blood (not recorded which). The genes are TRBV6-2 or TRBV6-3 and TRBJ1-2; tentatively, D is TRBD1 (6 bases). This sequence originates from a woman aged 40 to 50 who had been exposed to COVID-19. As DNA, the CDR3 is TGTGCCAGCAGTCTGAGGACAGCCCTTCACTATGGCTACACCTTC. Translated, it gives CASSLRTALHYGYTF.